This TCR beta chain was sequenced during a study of T cell repertoires in ileal Crohn's disease (dated by TCRdb to about 2019). With regard to the full study: The median duration of disease was roughly 7.6 years, and at the time of surgery around 36% of patients were active smokers. Every patient underwent surgery because of a complication, which was stricturing disease in around 61% of cases and penetrating disease in around 40%. Roughly half of the patients were given postoperative therapy, with 15 to 20 on anti-TNF agents and 11 to 12 on thiopurines. TCR repertoire analysis was performed in around 57 Crohn's disease patients drawn from a prospective multicentre cohort. The study ran alongside a multicentre cohort designed to identify predictors of early endoscopic recurrence after ileocolonic resection. Endoscopic postoperative recurrence was defined by a Rutgeerts score above i0. A total of around 150 mucosal samples from about 57 patients were sequenced, collected from several sites on the surgical specimen as well as at postoperative endoscopy.

This clone was detected only once. Which antigen it targets is not known. Nothing much larger sits one base from this clone, and base qualities are not available. CDR1 and CDR2 are drawn from the germline V gene (reference sequence): SEHNR, FQNEAQ. Trimming removed 3 bases from V and 9 bases from J; the gene matches leave 7 bases unexplained. The CDR3 goes from the cysteine to the phenylalanine over 14 residues. CDR3 DNA only is kept here, 42 bases in frame from base 1. For commercial TCRB immunosequencing, about 500 nanograms of biopsy DNA were submitted for each sample. CDR3 regions were amplified from genomic DNA by Adaptive Biotechnology using a two-step, amplification bias-controlled multiplex PCR. Primers for every V and J gene segment were used in the first PCR, and barcodes and Illumina adapters were added in the second PCR. CDR3 libraries were sequenced using an Illumina instrument. On the study's bioinformatics: Vendor-provided pipelines were combined with custom analysis of raw data in R/Bioconductor under R version 3.3.0. Clonality, which ranges from 0 to 1, was calculated as the inverse of the normalised Shannon entropy across all productive clones. The repertoire share taken up by the top 100 clones defined high-frequency clones, and only clones that passed a 95% confidence test were kept. Overlap between samples was measured with the Morisita-Horn index, while repertoire diversity was measured with the Simpson index. Entries here come from immuneACCESS through TCRdb and include only in-frame sequences with V and J called. Some clones fail to appear in such tables; in the studies checked, an unresolved V gene covers under half of the shortfall, and the cause of the remainder is unknown. That table furnishes V, J and clone size, whereas the DNA furnished D and trimming. The sample records 4,500 to 5,500 clones, 70% to 85% of which are singletons. The leading ten clones occupy roughly 20% of the sample.

Adults with ileal or ileocolonic Crohn's disease for whom ileocolonic resection was indicated were considered eligible. Whole ileal mucosal biopsies were stored frozen at -80°C before DNA extraction. Genomic DNA was extracted from frozen whole biopsies using a TRizol-based method and was quantified with a NanoDrop 2000 spectrophotometer. General conclusions and limits of the study: A significantly higher proportion of clonal expansions was observed in active smokers at surgery than in non-smokers (25.9% vs 17.9%, p=0.02). Mucosal CD4 and CD8 T cells were sorted and sequenced only in a subgroup of patients, whose size was not stated. Endoscopic recurrence was found to be associated with higher high-frequency clone percentages at surgery, and recurrence was observed in all patients with clonality above 26.8% (18/57). Sorted CD8 T cells carried more high-frequency clones than CD4 T cells, suggesting mucosal expansions were mainly CD8.

The chain is assembled from TRBV7-9 and TRBJ1-3; 8 nucleotides in the junction match TRBD1. This sequence originates from an adult with Crohn's disease. Sequencing was performed on ileal tissue. DNA sequence: TGTGCCAGCAGCTTGGGGACAGGTTTTGTCACCATATATTTT. Protein translation: CASSLGTGFVTIYF. With the portions outside the CDR3 filled from the reference TRBV7-9 and TRBJ1-3 genes, the complete variable region becomes DTGVSQNPRHKITKRGQNVTFRCDPISEHNRLYWYRQTLGQGPEFLTYFQNEAQLEKSRLLSDRFSAERPKGSFSTLEIQRTEQGDSAMYLCASSLGTGFVTIYFGEGSWLTVV.